The rows below give T cell receptor beta chains drawn from one sample of a study of control samples from healthy donors and cancer patients. The method was immunoSEQ multiplex PCR; TCRdb's version includes in-frame clones alone and lacks a portion of them. The table lists some 100,000 clones, about 88% of them singletons. Sequenced sample: blood. The receptors come from a woman aged 45-65 years in good health. CDR3s include the opening cysteine and the closing phenylalanine or tryptophan. A D gene is named only where the DNA matches it firmly. The size field is filled for only some rows; it gives once, few, many or a size class.

D gene,V gene,clone size,J gene,CDR3 protein,CDR3 DNA
NA,TRBV6-5,NA,TRBJ2-1,CASSPGISYNEQFF,TGTGCCAGCAGCCCGGGTATTTCCTACAATGAGCAGTTCTTC
NA,TRBV7-8,few,TRBJ1-1,CASSSSTDVYTEAFF,TGTGCCAGCAGCTCCTCGACAGACGTCTACACTGAAGCTTTCTTT
NA,TRBV5-1,NA,TRBJ2-1,CASSLFLTRDNEQFF,TGCGCCAGCAGCTTGTTCCTGACTAGGGACAATGAGCAGTTCTTC
NA,TRBV27,NA,TRBJ1-1,CASSFPNAGGLTEAFF,TGTGCCAGCAGTTTCCCCAACGCTGGGGGGCTAACTGAAGCTTTCTTT
NA,TRBV27,NA,TRBJ1-2,CASTPNQGRGGYTF,TGTGCCAGCACTCCCAACCAGGGAAGAGGAGGCTACACCTTC
NA,TRBV2,once,TRBJ1-1,CATLPYFDTEAFF,TGTGCCACCCTCCCCTACTTCGACACTGAAGCTTTCTTT
NA,TRBV19,NA,TRBJ1-3,CASSSDGGAGNTIYF,TGTGCCAGTAGTAGCGATGGAGGGGCTGGAAACACCATATATTTT
NA,TRBV6-5,NA,TRBJ2-7,CASSYYRETSYEQYF,TGTGCCAGCAGTTACTATAGGGAAACGTCCTACGAGCAGTACTTC
NA,TRBV6-5,NA,TRBJ1-2,CASAPDSNYGYTF,TGTGCCAGCGCCCCGGACAGCAACTATGGCTACACCTTC
TRBD2,TRBV3-1/TRBV3-2,NA,TRBJ2-1,CASSQTTSGDNEQFF,TGTGCCAGCAGCCAAACAACTAGCGGGGACAATGAGCAGTTCTTC
TRBD1,TRBV5-5,medium-sized,TRBJ1-5,CASSLGAGGNEGNQPQHF,TGTGCCAGCAGCTTGGGGGCAGGGGGCAATGAAGGCAATCAGCCCCAGCATTTT
TRBD1,TRBV19,once,TRBJ1-1,CASSPGTGGRNTEAFF,TGTGCCAGTAGCCCCGGGACAGGGGGGCGGAACACTGAAGCTTTCTTT
NA,TRBV27,few,TRBJ1-2,CASSFGINLRGANGYTF,TGTGCCAGCAGTTTCGGCATTAACTTGAGGGGGGCGAATGGCTACACCTTC
NA,TRBV7-6,NA,TRBJ2-7,CASSLDAYEQYF,TGTGCCAGCAGCTTAGACGCCTACGAGCAGTACTTC
TRBD2,TRBV6-4,NA,TRBJ2-3,CASSETSGTDTQYF,TGTGCCAGCAGTGAGACTAGCGGCACAGATACGCAGTATTTT
NA,TRBV7-3,NA,TRBJ2-1,CASSLVGGANNEQFF,TGTGCCAGCAGCTTAGTAGGCGGGGCTAACAATGAGCAGTTCTTC
NA,TRBV21-1,NA,TRBJ1-4,CASSRKRPPRGQEKLFF,TGTGCCAGCAGCCGTAAACGTCCTCCCAGGGGGCAGGAAAAACTGTTTTTT
TRBD1,TRBV7-3,NA,TRBJ1-2,CASSLRSGGNYGYTF,TGTGCCAGCAGCTTAAGATCAGGGGGGAACTATGGCTACACCTTC
TRBD2,TRBV11-2,few,TRBJ2-1,CASSLLAGPSSYNEQFF,TGTGCCAGCAGCTTGTTAGCGGGGCCCAGCTCCTACAATGAGCAGTTCTTC
TRBD1,TRBV6-5,NA,TRBJ1-5,CASRPQGALGQPQHF,TGTGCCAGCAGGCCCCAGGGGGCGCTAGGTCAGCCCCAGCATTTT
NA,TRBV2,NA,TRBJ2-4,CASRGSAKNIQYF,TGTGCCAGCAGAGGGAGCGCCAAAAACATTCAGTACTTC
NA,TRBV19,NA,TRBJ2-1,CASSMQVSSYNEQFF,TGTGCCAGTAGTATGCAGGTGAGCTCCTACAATGAGCAGTTCTTC
NA,TRBV6-6,NA,TRBJ1-2,CASSYWQSGDYGYTF,TGTGCCAGCAGTTACTGGCAGTCCGGAGATTATGGCTACACCTTC
NA,TRBV30,NA,TRBJ2-7,CAWSRDGLYF,TGTGCCTGGAGTCGGGACGGTCTCTACTTC
TRBD2,TRBV6-2/TRBV6-3,NA,TRBJ2-1,CASSLYAGTSDSNEQFF,TGTGCCAGCAGCCTCTACGCCGGGACTAGCGATAGCAATGAGCAGTTCTTC
NA,TRBV4-1,few,TRBJ2-7,CASSPEYMGTYEQYF,TGCGCCAGCAGCCCGGAGTACATGGGGACCTACGAGCAGTACTTC
TRBD1,TRBV5-6,NA,TRBJ1-1,CASSLGRGLVMNTEAFF,TGTGCCAGCAGCTTGGGCAGGGGGCTGGTAATGAACACTGAAGCTTTCTTT
TRBD1,TRBV6-5,NA,TRBJ2-5,CASSKTGKETQYF,TGTGCCAGCAGTAAGACAGGGAAAGAGACCCAGTACTTC
TRBD2,TRBV19,NA,TRBJ2-1,CASHSGRAHNEQFF,TGTGCCAGCCACAGCGGGAGGGCTCACAATGAGCAGTTCTTC
NA,TRBV7-9,NA,TRBJ1-1,CASSLGYRGRTEAFF,TGTGCCAGCAGCTTAGGGTATCGGGGTCGGACTGAAGCTTTCTTT
TRBD2,TRBV24-1,NA,TRBJ2-1,CATSDPGGPRNEQFF,TGTGCCACCAGCGATCCGGGGGGGCCACGGAATGAGCAGTTCTTC
NA,TRBV14,NA,TRBJ2-6,CASSQSGSERTSGANVLTF,TGTGCCAGCAGCCAGAGCGGCAGCGAACGAACCTCTGGGGCCAACGTCCTGACTTTC
NA,TRBV6-2/TRBV6-3,NA,TRBJ2-2,CASSLEGANTGELFF,TGTGCCAGCAGCCTTGAGGGCGCCAACACCGGGGAGCTGTTTTTT
NA,TRBV9,NA,TRBJ1-4,CASSVAGSAGTNEKLFF,TGTGCCAGCAGCGTAGCTGGATCGGCAGGAACTAATGAAAAACTGTTTTTT
NA,TRBV6-5,NA,TRBJ1-4,CASSFLGGTNEKLFF,TGTGCCAGCAGTTTTTTAGGGGGTACTAATGAAAAACTGTTTTTT
NA,TRBV5-4,NA,TRBJ1-2,CASTGDGYGYTF,TGTGCCAGCACCGGTGACGGCTATGGCTACACCTTC
NA,TRBV6-2/TRBV6-3,NA,TRBJ2-1,CASSTSHAEQFF,TGTGCCAGCAGTACTTCCCACGCAGAGCAGTTCTTC
TRBD2,TRBV5-1,NA,TRBJ2-2,CASSQGLAGNTGELFF,TGCGCCAGCAGCCAGGGACTAGCGGGGAACACCGGGGAGCTGTTTTTT
TRBD1,TRBV4-1,few,TRBJ1-4,CASSEDRGGGIGKLFF,TGCGCCAGCAGCGAGGACAGGGGCGGGGGTATAGGAAAACTGTTTTTT
NA,TRBV2,once,TRBJ1-1,CASKEGEADTEAFF,TGTGCCAGCAAGGAAGGAGAAGCGGACACTGAAGCTTTCTTT
TRBD2,TRBV3-1/TRBV3-2,NA,TRBJ2-1,CASSQDFPTKTSGRINEQFF,TGTGCCAGCAGCCAAGATTTCCCCACCAAGACTAGCGGGAGAATTAATGAGCAGTTCTTC
TRBD2,TRBV5-1,NA,TRBJ2-5,CASSLAGETQYF,TGCGCCAGCAGTCTAGCGGGAGAGACCCAGTACTTC
NA,TRBV2,NA,TRBJ1-6,CASSEVPKQSPLHF,TGTGCCAGCAGTGAAGTCCCTAAGCAATCACCCCTCCACTTT
TRBD1,TRBV6-5,NA,TRBJ1-5,CASSYGGQGSNQPQHF,TGTGCCAGCAGTTACGGGGGACAGGGAAGCAATCAGCCCCAGCATTTT
NA,TRBV30,NA,TRBJ2-1,CAWSEINEQFF,TGTGCCTGGAGCGAAATCAATGAGCAGTTCTTC
NA,TRBV29-1,NA,TRBJ1-1,CSVVAGSPEAFF,TGCAGCGTTGTAGCCGGGTCACCTGAAGCTTTCTTT
NA,TRBV14,NA,TRBJ2-5,CASSQFRADQETQYF,TGTGCCAGCAGCCAGTTCAGGGCGGATCAAGAGACCCAGTACTTC
NA,TRBV10-1,NA,TRBJ2-7,CATSKGWGYEQYF,TGCGCCACCTCAAAGGGATGGGGTTACGAGCAGTACTTC
TRBD1,TRBV2,NA,TRBJ2-2,CASSETGEAGELFF,TGTGCCAGCAGTGAGACAGGGGAGGCCGGGGAGCTGTTTTTT